These 19 T cell receptor beta chains came from one sample sequenced in a study of shared clonotypes between healthy human individuals. Assay: immunoSEQ multiplex PCR; the TCRdb copy retains only in-frame clones and omits some. The table records about 2.3 million clones, under 95% of them present only once. Material for sequencing was naive CD4+ T cells from PBMCs. The subset was: CD45RA+ positively selected. The receptors shown here come from a young man in good health. Some clones in this sample may be carry-over from other donors' samples.

In regard to this clone: The same CDR3 also results from other DNA sequences found in this sample. The chain couples TRBV19 to TRBJ1-1, with D perhaps TRBD1 (6 bases). Germline lookup yields CDR1 LNHDA and CDR2 SQIVND (reference sequence). With 6 bases removed from V and 1 base from J, the gap between germline ends came to 12 bases. The CDR3 spans 14 residues. The CDR3 DNA reads TGTGCCAGTAGCACCGGACAGCGGAACACTGAAGCTTTCTTT. It codes for CASSTGQRNTEAFF.

The rearrangement links TRBV6-1 to TRBJ1-4, with D perhaps matching TRBD1 (5 bases). Germline V CDR1 and CDR2: MNHNS, SASEGT. This CDR3 spans 14 amino acids. V was cut by 8 bases and J by 10 bases, with 20 bases left in between. The CDR3 bases are TGTGCCAGCGGTCAGGACATTCCCCTCGGAAAACTGTTTTTT. Translation: CASGQDIPLGKLFF.

The chain is built from TRBV11-3 and TRBJ1-6; unclear D gene. CDR3 length: 13 residues. Trimming shortened V by 4 bases and J by 8 bases, and 9 bases separated the two germline ends. Germline CDR1 is SGHNT and CDR2 is YENEEA. CDR3 sequence: CASSYDGDSPLHF. The CDR3 DNA reads as TGTGCCAGCAGCTACGATGGGGATTCACCCCTCCACTTT. Together with reference TRBV11-3 and TRBJ1-6, the CDR3 gives the full variable domain: EAGVVQSPRYKIIEKKQPVAFWCNPISGHNTLYWYLQNLGQGPELLIRYENEEAVDDSQLPKDRFSAERLKGVDSTLKIQPAELGDSAVYLCASSYDGDSPLHFGNGTRLTVT.

V gene TRBV19 combines with J gene TRBJ2-3, with 8 bases matching TRBD1. CDR3 length equals 16 residues. V lost 3 bases to trimming and J lost 4 bases; unmatched junction nucleotides: 9. CDR1 and CDR2 (germline): LNHDA, SQIVND (reference sequence). CDR3 loop: CASSMLQGARADTQYF. CDR3 nucleotides: TGTGCCAGTAGTATGCTGCAGGGGGCGAGGGCAGATACGCAGTATTTT.

V usage is TRBV5-6 and J usage is TRBJ1-1; tentative D call: TRBD1 (5 bases). Germline V gene sequence: CDR1 SGHDT, CDR2 YYEEEE. The CDR3 covers 15 residues. V was pared by 1 base and J by 7 bases, with 17 bases between. DNA of the CDR3: TGTGCCAGCAGCTTGAGGGACCCAGGGTATAATGAAGCTTTCTTT. The encoded protein is CASSLRDPGYNEAFF.

The chain joins TRBV10-1 to TRBJ2-2, with 9 bases aligning to TRBD1. Germline V lookup: CDR1 WNHNN, CDR2 SYGVQD (reference sequence). The junction had 0 bases not matched to a gene; V was cut back by 6 bases and J by 4 bases. The CDR3 is 13 residues long. The CDR3 DNA sequence: TGCGCCAGCAGGGGACAGGGCACCGGGGAGCTGTTTTTT. Its translation: CASRGQGTGELFF.

This chain uses TRBV5-1 with TRBJ1-3; maybe TRBD1 (5 bases). Germline values: CDR1 SGHRS, CDR2 YFSETQ. The CDR3 contains 15 residues. Between the trimmed V and J ends, which lost 0 bases and 0 bases, there was a span of 7 bases. CDR3 amino acids: CASSLEGISGNTIYF. CDR3 sequence (DNA): TGCGCCAGCAGCTTGGAGGGGATCTCTGGAAACACCATATATTTT.

CDR3 coding DNA: TGTGCCAGCAGACCGGGACAGGGGGTCTCTGGGGCCAACGTCCTGACTTTC. Its translation is CASRPGQGVSGANVLTF. The genes are TRBV2 and TRBJ2-6, with 11 bases fitting TRBD1. Germline V gene data show CDR1 as SNHLY and CDR2 as FYNNEI. Trimming cost V 6 bases and J 0 bases; bases outside gene matches: 4. The CDR3 is 17 amino acids.

This clone showed up just once. J is TRBJ1-5 and V is TRBV28; no definite D call. The V gene lost 8 bases and the J gene lost 0 bases, with 14 bases spanning the gap. The germline gives CDR1 MDHEN, CDR2 SYDVKM. The CDR3 has 15 residues. CDR3 region: CASGYPLYSNQPQHF. The CDR3 coding sequence is TGTGCCAGCGGGTATCCCCTTTATAGCAATCAGCCCCAGCATTTT.

The J gene is TRBJ2-3, the V gene TRBV7-2, with D unclear. Germline CDR1 and CDR2: SGHTA and FQGNSA. The CDR3 covers 16 residues. The V and J ends lost 0 bases and 2 bases respectively, with 12 bases between them. The CDR3 loop is CASSLARMGPTDTQYF. The CDR3 coding sequence is TGTGCCAGCAGCTTAGCCCGCATGGGTCCCACAGATACGCAGTATTTT.

The V call is TRBV27, the J call TRBJ2-1; D call uncertain. The CDR3 runs 12 residues. Looked up from germline, CDR1 is MNHEY and CDR2 is SMNVEV (reference sequence). The V gene lost 4 bases and the J gene lost 16 bases, with 17 bases spanning the gap. For the CDR3, the DNA is TGTGCCAGCAGTTCCCCCACTCTCAGATCTTTCTTC. This codes for CASSSPTLRSFF.

V and J are TRBV19 and TRBJ1-1; TRBD1 might be the D (6 bases). The CDR3 runs 15 residues. V shed 2 bases and J shed 0 bases, with 10 bases lying between them. Germline assignment: CDR1 LNHDA and CDR2 SQIVND (reference sequence). This CDR3 is CASSISGVMNTEAFF. CDR3 nucleotide sequence: TGTGCCAGTAGTATATCAGGGGTTATGAACACTGAAGCTTTCTTT.

This clone is a singleton in its sample. The CDR3 reads CASSLNGTLHRETQYF. The CDR3 DNA follows: TGCGCCAGCAGCCTGAACGGGACTCTTCATCGGGAGACCCAGTACTTC. The V gene is TRBV4-1, the J gene TRBJ2-5, with D perhaps matching TRBD2 (6 bases). The CDR3 has 16 residues. Trimming cost V 4 bases and J 5 bases, with 20 bases left between them. Germline V gene lookup returns CDR1 MGHRA and CDR2 YSYEKL.

The V call is TRBV11-1, the J call TRBJ2-3; TRBD2 aligns across 10 bases. Germline V gene data show CDR1 as SGHAT and CDR2 as FQDESV (reference sequence). The CDR3 runs 15 residues. With 6 bases clipped from V and 6 bases from J, the junction kept 9 bases outside the gene matches. The CDR3 here is CASRPSGRARDTQYF. Written as DNA, the CDR3 is TGTGCCAGCAGACCGAGCGGGAGGGCCCGGGATACGCAGTATTTT.

For this clone: The same CDR3 can be traced to other DNA sequences in this sample. CDR3 DNA: TGTGCCAGCTCACCTAGGACAGGTTCCTCTGGGGCCAACGTCCTGACTTTC. Protein sequence: CASSPRTGSSGANVLTF. V and J are TRBV18 and TRBJ2-6; 7 positions agree with TRBD1. Per germline, CDR1 KGHSH and CDR2 LQKENI. This CDR3 region has 17 residues. Losses at the gene ends were 3 bases for V and 0 bases for J; bases not matched to a gene: 5.

The chain recombines TRBV7-9 with TRBJ1-2, with a weak D call TRBD1 (5 bases). V lost 5 bases and J 2 bases, leaving 21 bases between the germline ends. The CDR3 has 17 amino acids. Per germline, CDR1 SEHNR and CDR2 FQNEAQ (reference sequence). The CDR3 protein is CASSQRSAEGSNYGYTF. CDR3 nucleotide sequence: TGTGCCAGCAGCCAACGGAGCGCCGAGGGGTCCAACTATGGCTACACCTTC.

The chain employs TRBV9 and TRBJ2-7, with D possibly being TRBD2 (5 bases). Germline CDR1 is SGDLS and CDR2 is YYNGEE. V lost 4 bases and J 5 bases, leaving 16 bases between the germline ends. This CDR3 comprises 14 residues. CDR3 residues: CASSLSQIGNEQYF. The CDR3, as DNA: TGTGCCAGCAGCCTTAGTCAGATCGGGAACGAGCAGTACTTC.

The rearrangement links TRBV5-1 to TRBJ2-7, with 10 bases matching TRBD1. The junction had 9 bases not matched to a gene; V was cut back by 5 bases and J by 4 bases. The CDR3 is 15 residues long. Looked up from germline, CDR1 is SGHRS and CDR2 is YFSETQ. The CDR3 protein is CASSGSGQGRYEQYF. Here the CDR3 DNA reads TGCGCCAGCAGTGGATCGGGACAGGGGAGGTACGAGCAGTACTTC.

CDR3 sequence reads: CASSPGRGANEKLFF. CDR3 bases: TGTGCCAGCAGTCCGGGGCGCGGAGCTAATGAAAAACTGTTTTTT. The chain is built from TRBV27 and TRBJ1-4, with D maybe TRBD1 (5 bases). V was trimmed by 5 bases and J by 3 bases, leaving 13 bases between them. CDR3 length: 15 amino acids. The germline V gene encodes CDR1 MNHEY and CDR2 SMNVEV (reference sequence).